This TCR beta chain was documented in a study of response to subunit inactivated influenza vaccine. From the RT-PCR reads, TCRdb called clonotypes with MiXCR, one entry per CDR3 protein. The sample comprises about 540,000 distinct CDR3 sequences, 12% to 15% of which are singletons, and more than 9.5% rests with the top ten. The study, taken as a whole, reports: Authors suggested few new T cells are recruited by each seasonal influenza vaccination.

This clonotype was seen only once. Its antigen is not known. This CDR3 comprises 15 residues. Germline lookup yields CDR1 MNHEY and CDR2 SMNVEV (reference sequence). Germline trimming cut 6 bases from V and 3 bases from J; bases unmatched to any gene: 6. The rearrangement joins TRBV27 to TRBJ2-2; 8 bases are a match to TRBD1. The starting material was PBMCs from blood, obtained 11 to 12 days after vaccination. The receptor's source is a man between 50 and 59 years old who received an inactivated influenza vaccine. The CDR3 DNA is TGTGCCAGCAGGATTCAGGGGGCGTACACCGGGGAGCTGTTTTTT. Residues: CASRIQGAYTGELFF.